The text below deals with one TCR beta chain. What it recognizes is unknown. Method: immunoSEQ multiplex PCR; TCRdb's copy keeps in-frame clones and lacks some. The sample holds roughly 140,000 clones, around 73% seen once. Relapse was seen in all patients after autologous stem cell transplantation, and brentuximab vedotin exposure was variable. The sample originates from a study of PD-1 blockade in classical Hodgkin lymphoma. Study-level points and caveats: Complete responders matched newly diagnosed patients in baseline diversity. Anyone who began nivolumab under 1 year after ASCT was excluded.

Per the germline V gene, CDR1 is SGHDT and CDR2 is YYEEEE. This CDR3 comprises 14 residues. V was clipped by 2 bases and J by 5 bases, with 13 bases between them. The TCR originated in a human donor with classical Hodgkin lymphoma. Specimen: peripheral blood mononuclear cells (PBMCs), collected before the second cycle of nivolumab. The rearrangement uses TRBV5-6 and TRBJ1-2; no clear D gene. The CDR3 here is CASSLLGISYGYTF. The CDR3 DNA reads TGTGCCAGCAGCTTATTAGGGATTTCTTATGGCTACACCTTC. Full variable domain (rest looked up from reference TRBV5-6 and TRBJ1-2): DAGVTQSPTHLIKTRGQQVTLRCSPKSGHDTVSWYQQALGQGPQFIFQYYEEEERQRGNFPDRFSGHQFPNYSSELNVNALLLGDSALYLCASSLLGISYGYTFGSGTRLTVV.